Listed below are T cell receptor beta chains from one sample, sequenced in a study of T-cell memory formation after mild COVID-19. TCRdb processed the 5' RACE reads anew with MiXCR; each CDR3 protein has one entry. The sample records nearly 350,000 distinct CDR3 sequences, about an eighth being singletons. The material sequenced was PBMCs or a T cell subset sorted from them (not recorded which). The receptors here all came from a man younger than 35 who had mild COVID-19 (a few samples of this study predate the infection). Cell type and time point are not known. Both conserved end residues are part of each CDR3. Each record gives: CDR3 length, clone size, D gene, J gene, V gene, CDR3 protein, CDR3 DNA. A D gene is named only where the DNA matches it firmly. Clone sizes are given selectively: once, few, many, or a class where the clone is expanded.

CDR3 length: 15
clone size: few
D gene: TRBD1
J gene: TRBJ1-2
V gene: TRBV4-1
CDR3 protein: CASSQGRDRTYGYTF
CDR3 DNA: TGCGCCAGCAGCCAAGGGAGGGACAGAACCTATGGCTACACCTTC

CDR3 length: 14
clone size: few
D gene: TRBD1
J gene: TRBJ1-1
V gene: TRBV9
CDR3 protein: CASSNRDRSTEAFF
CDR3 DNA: TGTGCCAGCAGCAACCGGGACAGGTCCACTGAAGCTTTCTTT

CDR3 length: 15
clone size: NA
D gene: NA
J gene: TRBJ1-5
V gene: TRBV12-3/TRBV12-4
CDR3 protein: CASSLSAGSNQPQHF
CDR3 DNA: TGTGCCAGCAGTTTGTCGGCAGGTAGCAATCAGCCCCAGCATTTT

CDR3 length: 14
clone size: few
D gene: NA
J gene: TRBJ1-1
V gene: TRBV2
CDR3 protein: CASSERTGNTEAFF
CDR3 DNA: TGTGCCAGCAGTGAAAGGACGGGGAACACTGAAGCTTTCTTT

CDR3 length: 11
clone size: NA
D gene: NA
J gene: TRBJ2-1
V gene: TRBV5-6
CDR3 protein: CASSLAEEQFF
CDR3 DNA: TGTGCCAGCAGCTTGGCAGAGGAGCAGTTCTTC

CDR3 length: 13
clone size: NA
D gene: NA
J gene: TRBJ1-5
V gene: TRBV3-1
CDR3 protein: CASSQSQGQPQHF
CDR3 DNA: TGTGCCAGCAGCCAGTCCCAGGGCCAGCCCCAGCATTTT

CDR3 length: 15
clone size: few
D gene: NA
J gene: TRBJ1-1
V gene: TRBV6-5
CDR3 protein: CASSNARGGGTEAFF
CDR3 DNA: TGTGCCAGCAGCAACGCAAGGGGGGGCGGCACTGAAGCTTTCTTT

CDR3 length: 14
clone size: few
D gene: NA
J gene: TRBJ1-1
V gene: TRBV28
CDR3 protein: CASSSPPGSTEAFF
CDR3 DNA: TGTGCCAGCAGTTCCCCGCCGGGAAGCACTGAAGCTTTCTTT

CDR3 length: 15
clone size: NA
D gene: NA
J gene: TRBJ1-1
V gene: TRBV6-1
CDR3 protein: CASSEYSRMGGEAFF
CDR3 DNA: TGTGCCAGCAGTGAATATTCCAGGATGGGAGGTGAAGCTTTCTTT

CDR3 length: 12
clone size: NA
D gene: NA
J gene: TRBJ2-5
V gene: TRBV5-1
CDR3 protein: CASSLDPATQYF
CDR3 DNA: TGCGCCAGCAGCCTAGACCCAGCGACCCAGTACTTC

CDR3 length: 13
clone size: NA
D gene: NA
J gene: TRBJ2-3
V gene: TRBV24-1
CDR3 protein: CATSDPGLGTQYF
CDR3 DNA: TGTGCCACCAGTGATCCAGGGTTGGGTACGCAGTATTTT

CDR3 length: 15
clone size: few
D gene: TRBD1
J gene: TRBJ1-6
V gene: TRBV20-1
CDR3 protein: CSARSGTGAYSPLHF
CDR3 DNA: TGCAGTGCTAGATCCGGGACAGGGGCTTATTCACCCCTCCACTTT

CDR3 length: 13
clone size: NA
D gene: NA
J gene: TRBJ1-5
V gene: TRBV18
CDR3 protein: CASSREGNQPQHF
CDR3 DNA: TGTGCCAGCTCACGGGAGGGGAATCAGCCCCAGCATTTT

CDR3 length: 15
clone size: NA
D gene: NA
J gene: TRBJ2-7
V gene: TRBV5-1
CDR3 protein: CASSLLEQGIYEQYF
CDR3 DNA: TGCGCCAGCAGCTTACTGGAACAAGGGATCTACGAGCAGTACTTC

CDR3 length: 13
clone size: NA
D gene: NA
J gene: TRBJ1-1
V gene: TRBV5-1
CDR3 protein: CASSYSWDTEAFF
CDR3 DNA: TGCGCCAGCAGTTACAGTTGGGACACTGAAGCTTTCTTT

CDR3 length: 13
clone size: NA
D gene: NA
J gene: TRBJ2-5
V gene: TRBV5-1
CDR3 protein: CASSLNGEETQYF
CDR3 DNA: TGCGCCAGCAGCTTGAACGGAGAAGAGACCCAGTACTTC

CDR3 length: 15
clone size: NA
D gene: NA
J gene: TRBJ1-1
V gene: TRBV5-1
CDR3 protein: CASSLEGRMNTEAFF
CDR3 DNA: TGCGCCAGCAGCTTGGAGGGGAGAATGAACACTGAAGCTTTCTTT

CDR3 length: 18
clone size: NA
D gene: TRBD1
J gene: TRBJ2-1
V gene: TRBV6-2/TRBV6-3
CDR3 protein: CASSYHTGTGGFHNEQFF
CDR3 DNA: TGTGCCAGCAGTTACCACACCGGCACAGGGGGATTCCACAATGAGCAGTTCTTC

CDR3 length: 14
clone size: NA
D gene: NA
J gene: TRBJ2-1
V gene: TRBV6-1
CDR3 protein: CASSVDSYLNEQFF
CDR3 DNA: TGTGCCAGCAGCGTGGACTCGTACCTCAATGAGCAGTTCTTC

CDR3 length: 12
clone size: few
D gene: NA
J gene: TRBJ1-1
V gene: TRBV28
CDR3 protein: CASSLSGRAAFF
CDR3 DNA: TGTGCCAGCAGTTTATCGGGCAGGGCAGCTTTCTTT

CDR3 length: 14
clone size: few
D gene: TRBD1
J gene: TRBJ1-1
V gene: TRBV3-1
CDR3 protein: CASSHADRGTEAFF
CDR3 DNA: TGTGCCAGCAGCCATGCGGACAGGGGCACTGAAGCTTTCTTT

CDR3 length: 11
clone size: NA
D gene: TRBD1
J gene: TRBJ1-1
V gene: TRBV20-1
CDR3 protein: CSAPTGGRAFF
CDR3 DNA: TGCAGTGCCCCTACAGGGGGGAGAGCTTTCTTT

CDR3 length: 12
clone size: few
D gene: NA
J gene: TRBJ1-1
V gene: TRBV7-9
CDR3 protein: CASSWADTEAFF
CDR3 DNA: TGTGCCAGCAGCTGGGCGGACACTGAAGCTTTCTTT

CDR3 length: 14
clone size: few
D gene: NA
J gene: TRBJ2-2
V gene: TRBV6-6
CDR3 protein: CASRPTGGAGELFF
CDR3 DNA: TGTGCCAGCAGACCCACAGGGGGGGCCGGGGAGCTGTTTTTT

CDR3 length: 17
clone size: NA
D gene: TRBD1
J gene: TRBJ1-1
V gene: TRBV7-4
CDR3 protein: CASSLQMRTGDNTEAFF
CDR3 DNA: TGTGCCAGCAGCTTACAGATGAGAACAGGGGATAACACTGAAGCTTTCTTT

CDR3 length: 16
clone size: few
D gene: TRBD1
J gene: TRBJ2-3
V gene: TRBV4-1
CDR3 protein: CASSPSTGRSTDTQYF
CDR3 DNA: TGCGCCAGCAGCCCCTCGACAGGGAGAAGCACAGATACGCAGTATTTT

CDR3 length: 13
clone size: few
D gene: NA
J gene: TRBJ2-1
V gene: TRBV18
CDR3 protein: CASSRSAYNEQFF
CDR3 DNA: TGTGCCAGCTCACGTTCAGCCTACAATGAGCAGTTCTTC

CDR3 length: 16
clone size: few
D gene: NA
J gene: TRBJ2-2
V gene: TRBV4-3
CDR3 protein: CASSQDHRGNTGELFF
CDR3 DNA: TGCGCCAGCAGCCAAGATCATCGGGGGAACACCGGGGAGCTGTTTTTT

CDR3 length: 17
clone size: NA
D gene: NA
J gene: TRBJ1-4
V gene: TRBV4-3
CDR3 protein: CASSQGRRGASNEKLFF
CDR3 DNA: TGCGCCAGCAGCCAAGGTCGCAGGGGCGCATCTAATGAAAAACTGTTTTTT

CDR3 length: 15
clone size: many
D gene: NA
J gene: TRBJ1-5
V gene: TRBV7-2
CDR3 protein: CASSFSQGLGQPQHF
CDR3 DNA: TGTGCCAGCAGCTTTTCTCAGGGGCTCGGGCAGCCCCAGCATTTT

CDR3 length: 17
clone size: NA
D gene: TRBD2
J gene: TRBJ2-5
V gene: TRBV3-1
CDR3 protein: CASSQGLAGGGQETQYF
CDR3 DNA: TGTGCCAGCAGCCAAGGACTAGCGGGGGGTGGCCAAGAGACCCAGTACTTC

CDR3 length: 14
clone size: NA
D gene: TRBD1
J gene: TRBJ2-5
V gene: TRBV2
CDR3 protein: CASSDDRVGETQYF
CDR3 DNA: TGTGCCAGCAGCGATGACAGGGTGGGAGAGACCCAGTACTTC

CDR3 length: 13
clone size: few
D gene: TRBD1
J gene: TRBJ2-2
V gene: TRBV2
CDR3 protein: CASRDSNTGELFF
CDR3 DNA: TGTGCCAGCCGGGACAGTAACACCGGGGAGCTGTTTTTT

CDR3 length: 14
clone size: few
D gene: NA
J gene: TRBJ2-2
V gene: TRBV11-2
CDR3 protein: CASSSREGTGELFF
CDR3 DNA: TGTGCCAGCAGCTCCCGAGAAGGCACCGGGGAGCTGTTTTTT

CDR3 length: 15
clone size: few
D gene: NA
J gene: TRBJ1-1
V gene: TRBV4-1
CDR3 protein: CASSQPRSGNTEAFF
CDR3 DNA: TGCGCCAGCAGCCAACCGCGGTCGGGAAACACTGAAGCTTTCTTT

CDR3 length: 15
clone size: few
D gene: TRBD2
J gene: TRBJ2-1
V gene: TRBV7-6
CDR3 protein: CASSLEASGASLALF
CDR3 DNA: TGTGCCAGCAGCTTAGAGGCTAGCGGGGCCTCCCTCGCTTTGTTC

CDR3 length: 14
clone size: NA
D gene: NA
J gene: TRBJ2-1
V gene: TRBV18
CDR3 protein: CASQPEQPYNEQFF
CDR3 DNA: TGTGCCAGCCAACCGGAGCAGCCCTACAATGAGCAGTTCTTC

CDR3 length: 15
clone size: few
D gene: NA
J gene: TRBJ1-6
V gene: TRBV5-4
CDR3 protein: CASSFGGSYNSPLHF
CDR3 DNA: TGTGCCAGCAGCTTCGGGGGATCCTATAATTCACCCCTCCACTTT

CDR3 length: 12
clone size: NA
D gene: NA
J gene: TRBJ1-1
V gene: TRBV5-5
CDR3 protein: CASRNTVTEAFF
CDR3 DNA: TGTGCCAGCAGGAATACCGTGACTGAAGCTTTCTTT

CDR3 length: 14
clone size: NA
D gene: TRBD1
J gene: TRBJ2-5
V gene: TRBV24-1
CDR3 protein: CATSDVTGKETQYF
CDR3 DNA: TGTGCCACCAGTGACGTGACAGGGAAAGAGACCCAGTACTTC

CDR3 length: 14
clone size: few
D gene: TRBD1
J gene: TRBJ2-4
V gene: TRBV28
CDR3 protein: CASNQGDRGHIQYF
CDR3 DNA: TGTGCCAGCAATCAGGGGGACAGGGGCCACATTCAGTACTTC

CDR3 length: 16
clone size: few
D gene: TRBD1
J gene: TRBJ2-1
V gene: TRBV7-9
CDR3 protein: CASRRKPGQGYNEQFF
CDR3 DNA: TGTGCCAGCAGACGAAAACCGGGACAGGGATACAATGAGCAGTTCTTC

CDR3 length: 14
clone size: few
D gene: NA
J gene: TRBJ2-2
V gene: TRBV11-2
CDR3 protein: CASSFYRATGELFF
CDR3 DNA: TGTGCCAGCAGCTTTTACAGGGCCACCGGGGAGCTGTTTTTT